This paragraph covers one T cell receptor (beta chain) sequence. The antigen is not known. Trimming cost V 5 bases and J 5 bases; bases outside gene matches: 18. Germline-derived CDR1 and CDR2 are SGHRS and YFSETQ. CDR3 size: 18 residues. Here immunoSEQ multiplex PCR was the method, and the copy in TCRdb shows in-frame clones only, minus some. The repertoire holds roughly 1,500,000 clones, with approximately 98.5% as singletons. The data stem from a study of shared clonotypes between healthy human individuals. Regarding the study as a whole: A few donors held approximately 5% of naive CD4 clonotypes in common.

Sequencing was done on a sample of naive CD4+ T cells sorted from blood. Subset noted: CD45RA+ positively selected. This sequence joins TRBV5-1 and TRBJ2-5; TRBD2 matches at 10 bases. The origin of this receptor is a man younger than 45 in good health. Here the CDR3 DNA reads TGCGCCAGCAGACTACTCTTGGGGTCTAGCGGGAGCGGGGAGACCCAGTACTTC. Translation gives CASRLLLGSSGSGETQYF.